Below are 8 T cell receptor beta chains sequenced from a single sample in a study of T cell clonality in common variable immunodeficiency. The table came from immunoSEQ multiplex PCR; TCRdb's copy has only in-frame clones and leaves some out. Singletons are absent from the sample, which has around 32,000 clones. Study results and limitations: In common variable immunodeficiency, TCR beta chains reportedly carried fewer deletions and N-nucleotide insertions.

Their recognized antigens are unknown. Sequencing was performed on peripheral blood mononuclear cells. These TCRs come from a human donor with common variable immunodeficiency.

A note on this clone: The sequenced fragment ends 3 residues before the CDR3 boundary, so the rest is inferred from the germline J gene. The V call is TRBV29-1, the J call TRBJ1-2, with D perhaps TRBD1 (6 bases). The CDR3 totals 14 residues. Trimming removed 2 bases from V and 6 bases from J, with 16 bases in between. Germline assignment: CDR1 SQVTM and CDR2 ANQGSEA. The CDR3 sequence is CSVEYGGRGHGYTF. The CDR3 bases that were read are TGCAGCGTTGAATACGGTGGCAGGGGACATGGC. Full variable domain (remainder filled in from reference TRBV29-1 and TRBJ1-2): SAVISQKPSRDICQRGTSLTIQCQVDSQVTMMFWYRQQPGQSLTLIATANQGSEATYESGFVIDKFPISRPNLTFSTLTVSNMSPEDSSIYLCSVEYGGRGHGYTFGSGTRLTVV.

Notes on this clone: Coverage ceases 3 residues before the CDR3 finishes, and the germline J gene fills in the end. The chain recombines TRBV7-9 with TRBJ2-7; D is possibly TRBD2 (6 bases). Germline V gives CDR1 SEHNR, CDR2 FQNEAQ (reference sequence). Trimming cost V 6 bases and J 2 bases, with 17 bases left between them. The CDR3 has 15 amino acids. The DNA read from the CDR3 is TGTGCCAGCAGTCCAACGGGGGTCGGAACCTACGAG. The encoded protein is CASSPTGVGTYE. The whole CDR3 protein is CASSPTGVGTYEQYF. Using reference TRBV7-9 and TRBJ2-7 for the parts outside the CDR3, the full variable domain is DTGVSQNPRHKITKRGQNVTFRCDPISEHNRLYWYRQTLGQGPEFLTYFQNEAQLEKSRLLSDRFSAERPKGSFSTLEIQRTEQGDSAMYLCASSPTGVGTYEQYFGPGTRLTVT.

This clone was detected ten times or more. The read ends 3 residues shy of where the CDR3 ends; the end is completed using the germline J gene. The rearrangement joins TRBV6-2 or TRBV6-3 to TRBJ1-2; D perhaps matches TRBD1 (6 bases). This CDR3 contains 16 residues. In germline, CDR1 is MNHEY, CDR2 SVGEGT. The V and J ends lost 6 bases and 2 bases respectively, with 19 bases between them. The CDR3 here is CASSRTRTAINYGYTF. The DNA read from the CDR3 is TGTGCCAGCAGCCGTACAAGGACAGCCATCAACTATGGC.

This clone appeared a few times. The read falls 3 residues short of the CDR3 end, and the missing part is taken from the germline J gene. The chain uses TRBV19 and TRBJ2-3; D is possibly TRBD2 (7 bases). This CDR3 comprises 15 residues. Germline V gene lookup returns CDR1 LNHDA and CDR2 SQIVND (reference sequence). V was clipped by 3 bases and J by 4 bases, with 14 bases between them. The CDR3 region is CASSMGGARADTQYF. CDR3 DNA (partial): TGTGCCAGTAGTATGGGGGGGGCGCGGGCAGATACG.

This clone appeared many times. The read ends 3 residues before the CDR3 terminus; that terminus is restored from the germline J gene. This chain joins TRBV7-3 and TRBJ2-6, with D possibly TRBD2 on 7 matching bases. Germline values: CDR1 SGHTA, CDR2 FQGTGA. Trimming stripped 4 bases from V and 2 bases from J, with 9 bases between. This CDR3 region has 15 residues. The CDR3: CASSWGGAGANVLTF. The covered CDR3 bases are TGTGCCAGCAGCTGGGGGGGCGCTGGGGCCAACGTC.

This clone was counted only a few times. The read comes to an end 3 residues before the CDR3 does, leaving the germline J gene to fill in the end. The genes are TRBV6-2 or TRBV6-3 and TRBJ2-4, with a tentative D call TRBD2 (6 bases). V was trimmed by 5 bases and J by 8 bases, leaving 22 bases between them. Germline CDR1 is MNHEY and CDR2 is SVGEGT. This CDR3 contains 16 residues. This chain's CDR3 is CASSRPRDSLHHIQYF. The DNA read from the CDR3 is TGTGCCAGCAGTCGACCCCGGGACTCTCTCCACCACATT.

This clone was observed a handful of times. The CDR3 extends 3 residues past the end of the read, so its final part is completed from the germline J gene. The chain carries TRBV30 and TRBJ1-1; 7 bases map to TRBD1. Germline V lookup: CDR1 GTSNPN, CDR2 SVGIG (reference sequence). There are 13 residues in the CDR3. V lost 4 bases, J lost 7 bases, and 9 bases stayed unmatched. The sequenced CDR3 bases are TGTGCCTGGATCGGGTACCGGGACAGTGAA. Residues: CAWIGYRDSE. The whole CDR3 sequence reads CAWIGYRDSEAFF.

The part of the CDR3 DNA that was read is TGTGCCAGCAGTGAGTGGCAGGGGGAGGGACAGCCC. Its translation: CASSEWQGEGQP. The complete CDR3 protein is CASSEWQGEGQPQHF. The chain has TRBV2 and TRBJ1-5; 7 bases are shared with TRBD1. The missing CDR3 end, 3 residues past where the read stops, is filled in from the germline J gene. Germline CDR1 reads SNHLY; CDR2 reads FYNNEI. This CDR3 is built from 15 residues. V lost 3 bases to trimming and J lost 7 bases; unmatched junction nucleotides: 9. The full variable domain, in which reference TRBV2 and TRBJ1-5 provide the parts outside the CDR3, is EPEVTQTPSHQVTQMGQEVILRCVPISNHLYFYWYRQILGQKVEFLVSFYNNEISEKSEIFDDQFSVERPDGSNFTLKIRSTKLEDSAMYFCASSEWQGEGQPQHFGDGTRLSIL.